One sample yielded the 9 T cell receptor beta chains listed below, sequenced in a study of beta chain features in type 1 diabetes. Whole-study findings and limits: For Type 1 diabetes patients, all four CD4+ subsets carried TCRB CDR3s that were moderately but significantly shorter.

Antigens of these TCRs are unknown. As every portion of the isolated RNA was reverse transcribed, the sequencing read expressed TCRB transcripts. Repertoires were generated with immunoSEQ multiplex PCR, while TCRdb's copy carries only in-frame clones and drops some. The data show approximately 600,000 clones, 12% seen once. Sequenced input: naive CD4+ T cells from blood. All receptors derive from a man between 25 and 39 years old with type 1 diabetes.

This chain connects TRBV5-6 to TRBJ2-5, with TRBD1 matching 10 bases. The germline V gene encodes CDR1 SGHDT and CDR2 YYEEEE. The trim removed 2 bases at V and 2 bases at J, leaving 6 bases unmatched. The CDR3 has 16 residues. In DNA form, the CDR3 reads TGTGCCAGCAGCTTACCGGGACAGGGGTCGCAAGAGACCCAGTACTTC. Translating it yields CASSLPGQGSQETQYF.

The rearrangement joins TRBV6-6 to TRBJ1-2; 7 bases line up with TRBD1. Germline lookup yields CDR1 MNHNY and CDR2 SVGAGI (reference sequence). CDR3 length: 12 residues. J lost 4 bases, V lost 9 bases, and 5 bases had no gene match. The CDR3 DNA reads as TGTGCCAGTGTTAGACAGGGCTATGGCTACACCTTC. Its protein is CASVRQGYGYTF.

A few counts support this clone. The genes are TRBV5-4 and TRBJ2-2; D is possibly TRBD2 (5 bases). The germline CDR1 and CDR2 sequences are SGHNT and YYREEE (reference sequence). This CDR3 spans 14 amino acids. Trimming stripped 0 bases from V and 6 bases from J, with 9 bases between. The CDR3 loop reads CASSLELGAGELFF. CDR3 nucleotide sequence: TGTGCCAGCAGCTTGGAATTGGGAGCCGGGGAGCTGTTTTTT.

This clone has only a few counts. The chain has TRBV2 and TRBJ2-2; TRBD2 is a possible D gene (5 bases). This CDR3 is 14 amino acids long. Germline CDR1 SNHLY, CDR2 FYNNEI. Trimming cost V 7 bases and J 1 base, with 10 bases left between them. The CDR3 is CASTKEGNTGELFF. DNA of the CDR3: TGTGCCAGCACCAAAGAGGGGAACACCGGGGAGCTGTTTTTT. The variable domain in full, with the rest retrieved from reference TRBV2 and TRBJ2-2, is EPEVTQTPSHQVTQMGQEVILRCVPISNHLYFYWYRQILGQKVEFLVSFYNNEISEKSEIFDDQFSVERPDGSNFTLKIRSTKLEDSAMYFCASTKEGNTGELFFGEGSRLTVL.

This clone was detected only a few times. The chain carries TRBV29-1 and TRBJ1-1; D not resolved. CDR3 size: 13 residues. Germline lookup yields CDR1 SQVTM and CDR2 ANQGSEA. V was clipped by 8 bases and J by 1 base, with 14 bases between them. CDR3 sequence: CSFSPLPNTEAFF. The CDR3 region has the DNA TGCAGCTTTTCCCCCCTCCCGAACACTGAAGCTTTCTTT.

In this sample, this clone turned up once. The rearrangement links TRBV27 to TRBJ1-2; the D gene is possibly TRBD1 (6 bases). Germline-derived CDR1 and CDR2 are MNHEY and SMNVEV (reference sequence). This CDR3 has 14 amino acids. The V end lost 8 bases, the J end lost 8 bases, and 21 bases lay between the germline ends. The CDR3 DNA sequence: TGTGCCAGCGGAGGGGGGATTCGGGTAGAGGGCTACACCTTC. The encoded protein is CASGGGIRVEGYTF.

This rearrangement joins TRBV5-1 to TRBJ1-2; perhaps TRBD1 as D (6 bases). There are 15 residues in the CDR3. CDR1 is SGHRS and CDR2 is YFSETQ in the germline V gene. Trimming pared 0 bases from V and 2 bases from J, leaving 11 bases between. CDR3 sequence (DNA): TGCGCCAGCAGCTTGGGAGGGACACTAAACTATGGCTACACCTTC. Its translation: CASSLGGTLNYGYTF. Supplemented by reference TRBV5-1 and TRBJ1-2, the full variable domain reads KAGVTQTPRYLIKTRGQQVTLSCSPISGHRSVSWYQQTPGQGLQFLFEYFSETQRNKGNFPGRFSGRQFSNSRSEMNVSTLELGDSALYLCASSLGGTLNYGYTFGSGTRLTVV.

This clone has more than one count but fewer than ten. The genes are TRBV6-6 and TRBJ2-3, with no clear D. The CDR3 has 13 residues. Germline-derived CDR1 and CDR2 are MNHNY and SVGAGI (reference sequence). V lost 4 bases and J 4 bases, leaving 9 bases between the germline ends. The CDR3 nucleotides are TGTGCCAGCAGTTTGGATTCGGCAGATACGCAGTATTTT. Encoded protein: CASSLDSADTQYF.

This sequence joins TRBV2 and TRBJ1-4, with D maybe TRBD1 (6 bases). V lost 3 bases and J 7 bases, leaving 12 bases between the germline ends. CDR1 and CDR2 from the germline V gene are SNHLY and FYNNEI. CDR3 length equals 14 residues. The CDR3 reads CASSERGGGEKLFF. The CDR3 nucleotides read TGTGCCAGCAGTGAGCGAGGGGGAGGTGAAAAACTGTTTTTT.